The T cell receptor (beta chain) described here comes from a study of response to subunit inactivated influenza vaccine (dated by TCRdb to the late 2010s). About the full investigation: Deep quantitative T cell receptor repertoire profiling was used in the study to track responses to a trivalent subunit inactivated influenza vaccine. General study outcomes and caveats: It was suggested by the authors that each seasonal influenza vaccination may recruit only a limited number of new T cells.

This clonotype was observed a few times. Its antigen remains unidentified. Nothing much larger sits one base from this clone, and base qualities are not available. V drops 4 bases and J drops 4 bases, leaving 10 bases in between. The cysteine opens and the phenylalanine closes a CDR3 of 13 amino acids. The sequence is cut down to CDR3 DNA, 39 bases in frame from base 1. Looking up the germline V gene yields CDR1 ENHRY and CDR2 SYGVKD. Library preparation was by RT-PCR. The listed sequencing device is Illumina HiSeq 2500. TCRdb itself trimmed the public reads at Q25 with fastp, ran MiXCR and retained productive beta chains. Each CDR3 protein gets just one entry, which takes the most common genes and DNA from the rows behind it. The sample table shows fewer than 800,000 distinct CDR3 sequences, and 15% to 17% are seen once. The ten top clones hold around 10% of the sample.

The material was PBMCs from blood, obtained 11 to 12 days after vaccination. Recombination linked TRBV10-3 to TRBJ1-1, with the D gene too uncertain to name. This TCR derives from a man aged 50-60 years who received an inactivated influenza vaccine. Donor details come from another sample of the same person, matched by shared clones. CDR3 reads: CAISGKGGTEAFF. The nucleotide sequence reads as follows: TGTGCCATCAGTGGGAAGGGAGGCACTGAAGCTTTCTTT.